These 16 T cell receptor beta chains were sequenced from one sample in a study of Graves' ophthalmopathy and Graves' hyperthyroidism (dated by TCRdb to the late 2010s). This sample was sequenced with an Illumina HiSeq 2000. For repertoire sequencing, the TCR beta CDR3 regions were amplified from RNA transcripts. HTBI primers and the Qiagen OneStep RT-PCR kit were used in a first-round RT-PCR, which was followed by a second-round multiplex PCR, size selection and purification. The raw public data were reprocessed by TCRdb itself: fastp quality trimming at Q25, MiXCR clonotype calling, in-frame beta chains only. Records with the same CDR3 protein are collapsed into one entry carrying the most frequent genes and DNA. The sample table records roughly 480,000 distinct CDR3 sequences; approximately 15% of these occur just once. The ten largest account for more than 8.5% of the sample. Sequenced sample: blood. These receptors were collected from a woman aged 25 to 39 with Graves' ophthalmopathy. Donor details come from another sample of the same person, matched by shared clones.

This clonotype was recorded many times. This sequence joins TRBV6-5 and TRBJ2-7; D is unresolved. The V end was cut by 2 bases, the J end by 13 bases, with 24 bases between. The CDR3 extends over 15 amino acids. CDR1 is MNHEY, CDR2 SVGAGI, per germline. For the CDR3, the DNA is TGTGCCAGCAGTTACCCATCCGGCCAGGCCCCCGCGTTCTACTTC. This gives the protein CASSYPSGQAPAFYF.

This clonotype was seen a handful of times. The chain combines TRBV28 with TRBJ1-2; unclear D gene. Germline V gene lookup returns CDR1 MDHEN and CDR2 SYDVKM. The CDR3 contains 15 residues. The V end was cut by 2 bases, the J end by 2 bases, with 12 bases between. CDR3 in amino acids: CASSLVPAGNYGYTF. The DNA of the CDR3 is TGTGCCAGCAGTTTAGTGCCTGCAGGCAACTATGGCTACACCTTC.

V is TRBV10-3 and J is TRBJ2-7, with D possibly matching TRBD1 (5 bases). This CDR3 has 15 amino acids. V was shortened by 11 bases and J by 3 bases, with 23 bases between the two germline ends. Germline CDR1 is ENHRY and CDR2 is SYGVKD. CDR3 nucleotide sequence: TGTGCCTCGAAGGGGCAGAAAAAGCTCTACTACGAGCAGTACTTC. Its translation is CASKGQKKLYYEQYF.

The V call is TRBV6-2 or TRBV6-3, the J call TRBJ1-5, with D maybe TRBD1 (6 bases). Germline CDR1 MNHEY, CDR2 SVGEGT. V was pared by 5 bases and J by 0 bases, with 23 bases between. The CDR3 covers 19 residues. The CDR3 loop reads CASSPYRAAKHYSNQPQHF. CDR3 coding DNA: TGTGCCAGCAGTCCCTACAGGGCCGCTAAGCATTATAGCAATCAGCCCCAGCATTTT.

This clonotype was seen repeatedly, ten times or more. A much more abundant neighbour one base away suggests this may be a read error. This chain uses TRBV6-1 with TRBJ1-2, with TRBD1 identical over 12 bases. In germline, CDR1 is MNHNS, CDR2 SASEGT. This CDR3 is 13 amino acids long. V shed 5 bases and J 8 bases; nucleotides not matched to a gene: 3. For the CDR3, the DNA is TGTGCCAGCAGTACCGGGACAGGGGGCGGCTACACCTTC. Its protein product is CASSTGTGGGYTF.

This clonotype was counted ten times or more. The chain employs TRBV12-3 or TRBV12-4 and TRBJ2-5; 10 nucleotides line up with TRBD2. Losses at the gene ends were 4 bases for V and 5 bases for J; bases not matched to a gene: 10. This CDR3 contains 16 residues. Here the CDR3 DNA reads TGTGCCAGCAGTTATAGCAGCGGGAGGGGGAAGGAGACCCAGTACTTC. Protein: CASSYSSGRGKETQYF.

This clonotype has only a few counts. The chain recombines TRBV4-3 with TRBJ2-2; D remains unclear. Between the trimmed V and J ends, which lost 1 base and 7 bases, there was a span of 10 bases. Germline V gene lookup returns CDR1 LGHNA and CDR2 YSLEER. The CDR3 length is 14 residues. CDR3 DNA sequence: TGCGCCAGCAGCCAAGGGGCCTTCGGCGGGGAGCTGTTTTTT. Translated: CASSQGAFGGELFF.

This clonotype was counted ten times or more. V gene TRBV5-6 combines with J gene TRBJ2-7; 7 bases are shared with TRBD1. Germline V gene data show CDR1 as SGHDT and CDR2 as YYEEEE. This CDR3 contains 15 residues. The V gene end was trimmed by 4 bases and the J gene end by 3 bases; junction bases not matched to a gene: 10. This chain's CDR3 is CASSLPGQYDYEQYF. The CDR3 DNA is TGTGCCAGCAGCCTTCCGGGACAGTATGACTACGAGCAGTACTTC.

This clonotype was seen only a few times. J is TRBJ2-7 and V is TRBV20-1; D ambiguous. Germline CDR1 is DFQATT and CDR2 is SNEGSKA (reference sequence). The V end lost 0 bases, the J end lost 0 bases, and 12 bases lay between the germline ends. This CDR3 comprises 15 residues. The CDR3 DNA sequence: TGCAGTGCTAGAGATCGTCACAAGAGCTCCTACGAGCAGTACTTC. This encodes CSARDRHKSSYEQYF.

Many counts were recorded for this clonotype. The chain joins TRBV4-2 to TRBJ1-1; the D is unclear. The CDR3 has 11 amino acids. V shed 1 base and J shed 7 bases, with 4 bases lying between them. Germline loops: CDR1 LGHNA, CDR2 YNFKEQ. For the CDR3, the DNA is TGTGCCAGCAGCCAAGTTCATGAAGCTTTCTTT. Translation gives CASSQVHEAFF.

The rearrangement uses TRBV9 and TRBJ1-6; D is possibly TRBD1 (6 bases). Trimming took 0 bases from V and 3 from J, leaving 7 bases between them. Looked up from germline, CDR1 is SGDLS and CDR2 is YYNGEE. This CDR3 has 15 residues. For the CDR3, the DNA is TGTGCCAGCAGCGTAGAGGGGGGCTATAATTCACCCCTCCACTTT. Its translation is CASSVEGGYNSPLHF. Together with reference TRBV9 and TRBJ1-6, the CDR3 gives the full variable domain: DSGVTQTPKHLITATGQRVTLRCSPRSGDLSVYWYQQSLDQGLQFLIQYYNGEERAKGNILERFSAQQFPDLHSELNLSSLELGDSALYFCASSVEGGYNSPLHFGNGTRLTVT.

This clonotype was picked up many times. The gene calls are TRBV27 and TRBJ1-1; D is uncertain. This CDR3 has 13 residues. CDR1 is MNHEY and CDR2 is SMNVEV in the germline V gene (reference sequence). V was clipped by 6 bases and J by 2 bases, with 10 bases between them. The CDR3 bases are TGTGCCAGCAGACCAGAGGGTAACACTGAAGCTTTCTTT. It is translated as CASRPEGNTEAFF.

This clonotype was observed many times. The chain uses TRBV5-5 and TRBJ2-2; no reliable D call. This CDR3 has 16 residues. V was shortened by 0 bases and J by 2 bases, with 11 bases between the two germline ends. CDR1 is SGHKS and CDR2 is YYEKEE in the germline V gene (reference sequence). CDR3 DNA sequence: TGTGCCAGCAGCTTGGATTCGTCCGTTAACACCGGGGAGCTGTTTTTT. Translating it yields CASSLDSSVNTGELFF.

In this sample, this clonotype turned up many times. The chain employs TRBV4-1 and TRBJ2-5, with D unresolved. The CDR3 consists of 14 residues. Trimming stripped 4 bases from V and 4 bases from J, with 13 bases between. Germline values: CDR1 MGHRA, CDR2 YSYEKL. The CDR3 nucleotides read TGCGCCAGCAGCCCCTCCGAGGCCCCAGAGACCCAGTACTTC. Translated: CASSPSEAPETQYF.

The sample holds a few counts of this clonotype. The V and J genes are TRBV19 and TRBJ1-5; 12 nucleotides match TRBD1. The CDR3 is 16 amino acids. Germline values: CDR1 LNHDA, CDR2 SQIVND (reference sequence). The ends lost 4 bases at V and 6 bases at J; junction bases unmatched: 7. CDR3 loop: CASSKPGQGAFQPQHF. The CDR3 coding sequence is TGTGCCAGTAGTAAACCGGGACAGGGGGCATTTCAGCCCCAGCATTTT.

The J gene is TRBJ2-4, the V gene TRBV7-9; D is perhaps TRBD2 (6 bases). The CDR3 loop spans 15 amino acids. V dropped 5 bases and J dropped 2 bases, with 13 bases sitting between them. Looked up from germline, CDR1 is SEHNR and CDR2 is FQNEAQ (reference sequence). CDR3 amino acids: CASSPGSGSKNIQYF. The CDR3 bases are TGTGCCAGCAGCCCCGGGAGCGGATCCAAAAACATTCAGTACTTC.